This T cell receptor beta chain was sequenced for a study of shared clonotypes between healthy human individuals. Per the germline V gene, CDR1 is SGHTA and CDR2 is FQGNSA. The V end was cut by 0 bases, the J end by 0 bases, with 18 bases between. CDR3 length: 18 amino acids. Using immunoSEQ multiplex PCR, the repertoire was profiled, and TCRdb retains in-frame clones only, with some absent. The sample holds some 2,000,000 clones, roughly 95% seen once. Findings and limits, study-wide: Naive CD4 clonotypes overlapped across a few donors at approximately 5.3%. Across subsets, estimated richness was generally greater for naive than for memory populations. Clonotypes not shared had lower generation probabilities than those common to all four donors.

Regarding this clone: Its target is unknown.

CD45RO negativity and positive selection for CCR7 defined naive CD8 cells, a population that excluded terminally differentiated effector memory CD45RA+ cells. The rearrangement joins TRBV7-2 to TRBJ2-7; weak D call: TRBD2 (5 bases). Sequences were obtained from naive CD8+ T cells sorted from blood. The TCR sequence derives from a man aged 18 to 30 in good health. The CDR3 here is CASSLAHWGEGTSYEQYF. CDR3 nucleotide sequence: TGTGCCAGCAGCTTAGCGCATTGGGGAGAGGGCACCTCCTACGAGCAGTACTTC.